This T cell receptor (beta chain) was identified in a study of cytomegalovirus exposure and HLA in healthy donors. Use of 60 Vbeta and 13 Jbeta primers characterized the PCR. The method was immunoSEQ multiplex PCR; TCRdb's version includes in-frame clones alone and lacks a portion of them. The sample has over 110,000 clones; 65% to 80% are singletons. Trimming removed 6 bases from V and 3 bases from J, with 16 bases in between. Germline CDR1 MRHNA, CDR2 SNTAGT. The CDR3 loop spans 15 amino acids. A few counts support this clone. The source of this sequence is a woman aged 45-65 years in good health and CMV-seropositive. The rearrangement links TRBV6-4 to TRBJ2-3, with a possible D match to TRBD2 (6 bases). The specimen was PBMCs. CDR3 sequence (DNA): TGTGCCAGCAGCTATAGGGGAGGAAGAACAGATACGCAGTATTTT. As protein: CASSYRGGRTDTQYF.